This T cell receptor (beta chain) originates from a study of memory CD4+ T cells and cytomegalovirus serostatus. General observations from the study: CD4+ memory repertoires contained about 40% of the 164 reported CMV TCRbeta sequences.

This CDR3 is built from 16 residues. V shed 0 bases and J shed 0 bases, with 9 bases lying between them. CDR1 is MNHEY, CDR2 SVGAGI, per germline. As concerns this clone: Antigen: not known.

The sort gate was single viable CD3+CD4+CD8-CD45RO+ cells for memory CD4+ T cells. Only in-frame clones appear in the TCRdb table, and some are missing; sequencing was by immunoSEQ multiplex PCR. Of around 45,000 clones listed, roughly 73% are singletons. This clonotype was sampled from an adult in good health and CMV-seronegative. The rearrangement joins TRBV6-5 to TRBJ1-3; D not resolved. The sample was memory CD4+ T cells from blood. The DNA of the CDR3 is TGTGCCAGCAGTTACTCGATGACGGGCTCTGGAAACACCATATATTTT. It is translated as CASSYSMTGSGNTIYF.